This paragraph covers one TCR beta chain sequence. These data belong to a study of T cells in tumors after PD-1 blockade. For the study at large: During anti-PD-1 treatment, some patients continued daily vismodegib 150 mg. Mean per blood sample: some 100,000 templates (roughly 21,000-270,000), around 38,000 unique clonotypes.

The data were produced by immunoSEQ multiplex PCR, yet TCRdb's version contains in-frame clones alone and is incomplete. This table holds approximately 47,000 clones, 65% to 85% found once. The CDR3 is made up of 14 amino acids. Trimming removed 1 base at V and 3 bases at J, with 10 bases between. Germline V gives CDR1 SGHRS, CDR2 YFSETQ. V and J are TRBV5-1 and TRBJ1-1; D ambiguous. The receptor was isolated from a human donor with advanced basal cell or squamous cell carcinoma (not recorded which). The specimen comprised PBMCs, sampled before anti-PD-1 therapy. The DNA of the CDR3 is TGCGCCAGCAGCTTGAATGGACGGGACACTGAAGCTTTCTTT. Its translation is CASSLNGRDTEAFF.